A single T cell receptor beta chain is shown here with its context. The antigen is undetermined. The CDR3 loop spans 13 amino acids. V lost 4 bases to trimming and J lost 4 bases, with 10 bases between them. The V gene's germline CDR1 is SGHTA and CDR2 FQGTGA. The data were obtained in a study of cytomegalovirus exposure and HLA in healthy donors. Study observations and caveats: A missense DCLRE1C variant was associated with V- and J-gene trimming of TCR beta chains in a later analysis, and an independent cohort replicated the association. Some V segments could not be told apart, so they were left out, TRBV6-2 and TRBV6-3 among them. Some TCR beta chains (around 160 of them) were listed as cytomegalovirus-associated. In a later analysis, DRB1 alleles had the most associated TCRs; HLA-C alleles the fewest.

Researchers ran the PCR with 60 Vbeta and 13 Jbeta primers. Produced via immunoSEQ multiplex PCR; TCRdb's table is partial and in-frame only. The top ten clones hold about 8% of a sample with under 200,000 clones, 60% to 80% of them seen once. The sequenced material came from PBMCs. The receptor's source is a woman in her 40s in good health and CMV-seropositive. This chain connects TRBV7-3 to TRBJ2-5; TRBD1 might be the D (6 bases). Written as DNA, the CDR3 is TGTGCCAGCAGCTCGGGACATGGAGAGACCCAGTACTTC. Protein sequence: CASSSGHGETQYF.